This TCR beta chain was identified in a study of blood T cell repertoires in COVID-19. Exposed volunteers were people who met a COVID-19 case within 2 weeks before study entry. Germline V gives CDR1 SGHTA, CDR2 FQGNSA. The CDR3 totals 14 residues. The V gene end was trimmed by 5 bases and the J gene end by 4 bases; junction bases not matched to a gene: 8. This table comes from immunoSEQ multiplex PCR, and its TCRdb copy is limited to in-frame clones, with some not included. Among approximately 260,000 clones listed, about 88% were seen once. This clone was seen a handful of times. The chain joins TRBV7-2 to TRBJ2-7, with 7 positions matching TRBD2. The receptor comes from a woman between 45 and 65 years old who had been exposed to COVID-19. Material for sequencing was PBMCs or T cells enriched from blood (not recorded which). In DNA form, the CDR3 reads TGTGCCAGCAGCCCAACAGCGGGGATTTACGAGCAGTACTTC. Protein: CASSPTAGIYEQYF.